The rows below give T cell receptor beta chains drawn from one sample of a study of cytomegalovirus exposure and HLA in healthy donors. This table comes from immunoSEQ multiplex PCR, and its TCRdb copy is limited to in-frame clones, with some not included. The sample shows 190,000 or so clones, roughly 84% of them seen only once. The sequenced sample consisted of PBMCs. All receptors come from a woman under 30 in good health and CMV-seropositive. The CDR3 runs from the conserved cysteine through the conserved F or W. The D gene is left open where the match is weak. Clone sizes are given selectively: once, few, many, or a class where the clone is expanded.

D	J	V	size	CDR3	DNA
TRBD2	TRBJ2-3	TRBV5-1	NA	CASSLEGSGGSTDTQYF	TGCGCCAGCAGCTTGGAAGGCTCGGGGGGAAGCACAGATACGCAGTATTTT
NA	TRBJ1-4	TRBV18	NA	CASSPGREKLFF	TGTGCCAGCTCACCGGGGAGGGAAAAACTGTTTTTT
NA	TRBJ2-7	TRBV5-1	once	CASRSSVSEQYF	TGCGCCAGCAGAAGTAGTGTTTCCGAGCAGTACTTC
NA	TRBJ1-5	TRBV5-1	NA	CASSPGGLSNQPQHF	TGCGCCAGCAGCCCGGGGGGGCTAAGCAATCAGCCCCAGCATTTT
TRBD1	TRBJ1-1	TRBV7-8	NA	CASSLARAGGYFDSGGYFAFF	TGTGCCAGCAGCTTAGCGCGGGCAGGGGGCTACTTCGACTCAGGGGGCTACTTCGCTTTCTTT
TRBD2	TRBJ2-3	TRBV7-9	NA	CASSPGLGVSDTQYF	TGTGCCAGCTCACCGGGACTAGGAGTATCAGATACGCAGTATTTT
TRBD1	TRBJ1-6	TRBV6-5	once	CASSYDGTGAGSPLHF	TGTGCCAGCAGTTACGACGGGACAGGGGCTGGTTCACCCCTCCACTTT
TRBD2	TRBJ2-3	TRBV6-1	NA	CASSRDYTDTQYF	TGTGCCAGCAGTAGGGACTACACAGATACGCAGTATTTT
TRBD2	TRBJ2-5	TRBV15	NA	CATSRGPSGGAEETQYF	TGTGCCACCAGCAGAGGTCCTAGCGGGGGGGCCGAGGAGACCCAGTACTTC
NA	TRBJ1-5	TRBV28	NA	CASSFAPSTGRNVGNQPQHF	TGTGCCAGCAGTTTCGCCCCTTCGACAGGTAGGAATGTCGGCAATCAGCCCCAGCATTTT
NA	TRBJ1-2	TRBV2	NA	CASSADKNYGYTF	TGTGCCAGCAGTGCCGACAAAAACTATGGCTACACCTTC
NA	TRBJ2-2	TRBV2	NA	CASSARETGELFF	TGTGCCAGCAGTGCGAGGGAAACCGGGGAGCTGTTTTTT
TRBD1	TRBJ2-7	TRBV14	NA	CASSAGTDHTNEQYF	TGTGCCAGCAGCGCCGGGACAGATCATACCAACGAGCAGTACTTC
TRBD2	TRBJ2-7	TRBV5-1	NA	CASSLWLAGGLSSYEQYF	TGCGCCAGCAGCTTGTGGCTAGCGGGGGGATTGAGCTCCTACGAGCAGTACTTC
TRBD1	TRBJ2-7	TRBV12-5	NA	CASGLVAGQGSGEQYF	TGTGCTAGTGGTTTGGTAGCTGGACAGGGGTCGGGCGAGCAGTACTTC
NA	TRBJ2-1	TRBV7-9	NA	CASSLEASEQFF	TGTGCCAGCAGCTTAGAAGCTAGTGAGCAGTTCTTC
NA	TRBJ2-7	TRBV27	once	CASSSRSGHYEQYF	TGTGCCAGCAGTTCACGTTCGGGACACTACGAGCAGTACTTC
NA	TRBJ1-1	TRBV14	NA	CASSQDAGAFF	TGTGCCAGCAGCCAAGACGCAGGAGCTTTCTTT
NA	TRBJ1-4	TRBV4-2	NA	CASSQTWELGKLFF	TGTGCCAGCAGCCAGACGTGGGAGTTGGGAAAACTGTTTTTT
NA	TRBJ1-3	TRBV19	NA	CASRPPSSGNTIYF	TGTGCCAGTCGTCCCCCGTCCTCTGGAAACACCATATATTTT
TRBD1	TRBJ2-7	TRBV29-1	NA	CSVEDRGRVPGSYEQYF	TGCAGCGTTGAAGACAGGGGGCGCGTCCCAGGGTCCTACGAGCAGTACTTC
TRBD1	TRBJ1-1	TRBV11-2	NA	CASRGTGIQAAGAFF	TGTGCCAGCAGGGGGACAGGGATTCAAGCAGCTGGGGCTTTCTTT
NA	TRBJ2-7	TRBV4-2	NA	CASSQDGAKQYF	TGTGCCAGCAGCCAAGATGGAGCAAAGCAGTACTTC
TRBD2	TRBJ2-5	TRBV9	NA	CASSPQGLGKETQYF	TGTGCCAGCAGCCCTCAGGGACTAGGCAAAGAGACCCAGTACTTC
NA	TRBJ2-2	TRBV5-1	few	CASSPGTTTGELFF	TGCGCCAGCAGCCCTGGGACAACCACCGGGGAGCTGTTTTTT
NA	TRBJ2-5	TRBV2	NA	CASSEALAGQYF	TGTGCCAGCAGTGAAGCGCTGGCAGGGCAGTACTTC
NA	TRBJ1-4	TRBV5-1	NA	CASSSTGATNEKLFF	TGCGCCAGCAGCTCGACGGGAGCAACTAATGAAAAACTGTTTTTT
NA	TRBJ2-5	TRBV15	NA	CATSRDMETQYF	TGTGCCACCAGCAGAGATATGGAGACCCAGTACTTC
TRBD1	TRBJ1-6	TRBV5-3	NA	CARSFGDRSSYNSPLHF	TGTGCCAGAAGCTTCGGGGACAGGAGCTCCTATAATTCACCCCTCCACTTT
NA	TRBJ1-4	TRBV2	NA	CASRDGGLFF	TGTGCCAGCAGAGACGGGGGACTGTTTTTT
NA	TRBJ1-1	TRBV5-1	NA	CASSPNLGVNTEAFF	TGCGCCAGCAGCCCCAACTTGGGAGTGAACACTGAAGCTTTCTTT
NA	TRBJ2-7	TRBV27	NA	CASSLGRAYEQYF	TGTGCCAGCAGTTTAGGCAGGGCCTACGAGCAGTACTTC
TRBD1	TRBJ1-4	TRBV5-1	NA	CASSSFVGTGVNFGEKLFF	TGCGCCAGCAGCTCGTTTGTCGGGACAGGGGTAAATTTTGGTGAAAAACTGTTTTTT
TRBD1	TRBJ1-4	TRBV15	NA	CATSREDRGATNEKLFF	TGTGCCACCAGCAGAGAGGACAGGGGCGCGACTAATGAAAAACTGTTTTTT
TRBD1	TRBJ1-6	TRBV28	NA	CASSRFLTGFPSSYNSPLHF	TGTGCCAGCAGTCGTTTTTTGACAGGGTTTCCTAGCTCCTATAATTCACCCCTCCACTTT
NA	TRBJ2-3	TRBV5-1	NA	CASSLAGFPDTQYF	TGCGCCAGCAGCTTGGCGGGGTTCCCAGATACGCAGTATTTT
NA	TRBJ2-1	TRBV6-1	NA	CASSGQKHNEQFF	TGTGCCAGCAGTGGACAGAAACACAATGAGCAGTTCTTC
NA	TRBJ2-7	TRBV19	once	CASSFQGTAPYEQYF	TGTGCCAGTAGTTTCCAGGGTACCGCCCCCTACGAGCAGTACTTC
TRBD2	TRBJ2-1	TRBV2	NA	CASSSSGGASFANEQFF	TGTGCCAGCAGTTCTAGCGGGGGGGCTAGCTTTGCCAATGAGCAGTTCTTC
TRBD2	TRBJ2-3	TRBV9	NA	CASSAEASGGTDTQYF	TGTGCCAGCAGCGCCGAGGCTAGCGGGGGGACAGATACGCAGTATTTT
NA	TRBJ1-2	TRBV15	NA	CATSSPTGGYTF	TGTGCCACCAGCTCCCCCACGGGTGGCTACACCTTC
NA	TRBJ1-2	TRBV7-8	NA	CASRAGGRGGYTF	TGTGCCAGCAGAGCCGGGGGGCGCGGCGGCTACACCTTC
NA	TRBJ2-1	TRBV1	NA	CTSSLSRTSGGSYNEQFF	TGCACCAGCAGCCTAAGTCGGACTAGCGGGGGGTCCTACAATGAGCAGTTCTTC
TRBD2	TRBJ2-7	TRBV4-2	few	CASSQTGLASYEQYF	TGTGCCAGCAGCCAAACGGGACTAGCTTCTTACGAGCAGTACTTC
NA	TRBJ1-1	TRBV13	NA	CASSRGLGGTEAFF	TGTGCCAGCAGCCGGGGACTCGGAGGAACTGAAGCTTTCTTT
TRBD2	TRBJ2-3	TRBV6-1	NA	CASSEALAGGWDTQYF	TGTGCCAGCAGTGAAGCACTAGCGGGGGGCTGGGATACGCAGTATTTT
NA	TRBJ1-1	TRBV7-2	NA	CASSLLGGMAEAFF	TGTGCCAGCAGCTTATTAGGGGGTATGGCTGAAGCTTTCTTT
TRBD1	TRBJ1-2	TRBV5-1	NA	CASSGRTGNGYTF	TGCGCCAGCAGCGGACGGACAGGGAATGGCTACACCTTC
NA	TRBJ2-5	TRBV5-4	NA	CASSAMTGIQETQYF	TGTGCCAGCAGCGCTATGACAGGTATCCAAGAGACCCAGTACTTC
NA	TRBJ1-5	TRBV19	once	CASSNTGQISNQPQHF	TGTGCCAGTAGTAACACCGGACAGATTAGCAATCAGCCCCAGCATTTT
TRBD1	TRBJ1-4	TRBV27	NA	CASSFSRGRPEKLFF	TGTGCCAGCAGTTTCTCCAGGGGGCGTCCCGAAAAACTGTTTTTT
TRBD1	TRBJ2-2	TRBV5-6	NA	CASSSRTGWNTGELFF	TGTGCCAGCAGCTCAAGGACAGGGTGGAACACCGGGGAGCTGTTTTTC
TRBD2	TRBJ2-7	TRBV29-1	NA	CSVALAGAFSYEQYF	TGCAGCGTTGCACTAGCGGGGGCCTTCTCCTACGAGCAGTACTTC
NA	TRBJ1-6	TRBV12-5	NA	CASGRCRGYSPLHF	TGTGCTAGTGGCCGTTGCCGGGGTTATTCACCCCTCCACTTT